The clone carrying this T cell receptor (beta chain) was observed many times. The data were obtained in a study of early T cells in non-severe SARS-CoV-2 infection. TCRdb re-called the 5' RACE reads with MiXCR, one entry per CDR3 protein. The sample yields around 68,000 distinct CDR3 sequences, more than 5.5% seen once. J lost 10 bases, V lost 3 bases, and 3 bases had no gene match. Germline CDR1 and CDR2: MDHEN and SYDVKM. CDR3 size: 13 residues. The sample in question was whole blood, obtained at baseline. The rearrangement links TRBV28 to TRBJ2-5; 12 nucleotides align to TRBD1. The TCR comes from an adult who was a healthcare worker with PCR-confirmed SARS-CoV-2 infection or an uninfected control (not recorded which). CDR3: CASSFGTGGGQYF. CDR3 DNA sequence: TGTGCCAGCAGTTTTGGGACAGGGGGCGGCCAGTACTTC. The variable domain in full, completed from reference TRBV28 and TRBJ2-5, reads DVKVTQSSRYLVKRTGEKVFLECVQDMDHENMFWYRQDPGLGLRLIYFSYDVKMKEKGDIPEGYSVSREKKERFSLILESASTNQTSMYLCASSFGTGGGQYFGPGTRLLVL.